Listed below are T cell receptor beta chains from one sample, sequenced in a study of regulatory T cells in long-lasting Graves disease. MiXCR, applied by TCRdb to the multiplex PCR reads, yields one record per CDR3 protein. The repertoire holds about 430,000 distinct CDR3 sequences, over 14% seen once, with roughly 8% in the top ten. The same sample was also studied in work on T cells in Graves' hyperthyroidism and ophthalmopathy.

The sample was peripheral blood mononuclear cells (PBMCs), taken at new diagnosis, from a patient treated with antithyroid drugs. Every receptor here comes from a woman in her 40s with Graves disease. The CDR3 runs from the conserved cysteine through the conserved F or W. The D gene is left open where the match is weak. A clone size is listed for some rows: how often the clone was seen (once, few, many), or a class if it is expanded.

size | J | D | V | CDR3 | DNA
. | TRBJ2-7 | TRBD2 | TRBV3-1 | CASSQDRLAGMYERYF | TGTGCCAGCAGCCAAGATCGACTAGCGGGAATGTACGAGCGGTACTTC
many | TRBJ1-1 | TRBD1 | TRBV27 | CASSLIPGQGNTEAFF | TGTGCCAGCAGTTTAATCCCCGGACAGGGGAACACTGAAGCTTTCTTT
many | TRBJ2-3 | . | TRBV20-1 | CSSKGVGTDTQYF | TGCAGCTCAAAGGGGGTTGGCACAGATACGCAGTATTTT
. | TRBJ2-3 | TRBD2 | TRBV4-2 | CASSQNGGLATDTQYF | TGTGCCAGCAGCCAAAACGGGGGACTAGCGACAGATACGCAGTATTTT
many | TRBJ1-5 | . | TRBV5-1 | CASSFEGIQPQHF | TGCGCCAGCAGCTTTGAGGGGATTCAGCCCCAGCATTTT
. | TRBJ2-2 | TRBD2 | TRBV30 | CAWKLRGLANTGELFF | TGTGCCTGGAAACTAAGGGGACTAGCGAACACCGGGGAGCTGTTTTTT
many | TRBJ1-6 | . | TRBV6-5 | CASSYGIDSPLHF | TGTGCCAGCAGTTACGGGATAGATTCGCCCCTCCACTTT
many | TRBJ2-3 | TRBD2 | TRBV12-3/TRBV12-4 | CASSPNGGVADTQYF | TGTGCCAGCAGCCCCAACGGGGGGGTCGCCGATACGCAGTATTTT
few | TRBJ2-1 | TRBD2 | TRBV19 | CASSRGGGSTFPYNEQFF | TGTGCCAGTAGTAGGGGGGGTGGGAGCACTTTTCCCTACAATGAGCAGTTCTTC
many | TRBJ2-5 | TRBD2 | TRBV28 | CASSSGTSGRRETQYF | TGTGCCAGCAGCTCCGGGACTAGCGGGAGGCGGGAGACCCAGTACTTC
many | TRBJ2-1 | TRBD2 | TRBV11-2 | CASSLGTSGQTYNEQFF | TGTGCCAGCAGCTTAGGGACTAGCGGACAAACCTACAATGAGCAGTTCTTC
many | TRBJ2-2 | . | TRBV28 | CASSFYGTGELFF | TGTGCCAGCAGTTTTTACGGGACCGGGGAGCTGTTTTTT
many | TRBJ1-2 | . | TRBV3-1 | CASSQPGVGYTF | TGTGCCAGCAGCCAGCCAGGGGTTGGCTACACCTTC
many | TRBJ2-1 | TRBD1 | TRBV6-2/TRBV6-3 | CASSKDRAEQFF | TGTGCCAGCAGCAAGGACAGGGCTGAGCAGTTCTTC
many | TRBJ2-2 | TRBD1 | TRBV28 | CASRGQGDFGELFF | TGTGCCAGCAGGGGACAGGGGGATTTCGGGGAGCTGTTTTTT
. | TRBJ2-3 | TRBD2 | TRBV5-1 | CASSLLAGEKDTQYF | TGCGCCAGCAGCTTGCTAGCGGGAGAAAAAGATACGCAGTATTTT
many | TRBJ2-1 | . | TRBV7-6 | CASSVIQGNEQFF | TGTGCCAGCAGCGTGATCCAGGGAAATGAGCAGTTCTTC
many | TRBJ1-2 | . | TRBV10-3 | CAISESVLGGNYGYTF | TGTGCCATCAGTGAGTCGGTTCTTGGGGGTAACTATGGCTACACCTTC
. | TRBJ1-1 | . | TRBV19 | CASSMRGGGANTEAFF | TGTGCCAGTAGTATGAGAGGTGGTGGGGCGAACACTGAAGCTTTCTTT
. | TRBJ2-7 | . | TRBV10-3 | CAILGTDAHEQYF | TGCGCCATCCTCGGGACCGATGCCCACGAGCAGTACTTC
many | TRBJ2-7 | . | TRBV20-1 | CSARDFGASYEQYF | TGCAGTGCTAGAGATTTTGGGGCCTCCTACGAGCAGTACTTC
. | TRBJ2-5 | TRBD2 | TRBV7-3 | CASSSLGGGVETQYF | TGTGCCAGCAGCTCCTTGGGGGGGGGGGTCGAGACCCAGTACTTC
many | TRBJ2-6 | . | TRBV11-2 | CASSLTVAGANVLTF | TGTGCCAGCAGCTTGACAGTGGCTGGGGCCAACGTCCTGACTTTC
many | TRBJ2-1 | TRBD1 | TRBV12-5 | CASGDRGRRYNEQFF | TGTGCTAGTGGGGACAGGGGGCGCCGATACAATGAGCAGTTCTTC
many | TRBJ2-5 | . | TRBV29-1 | CSVDGSGRPQETQYF | TGCAGCGTTGACGGTTCCGGGAGACCCCAAGAGACCCAGTACTTC
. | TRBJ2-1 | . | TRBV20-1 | CSARDLGVIAYNEQFF | TGCAGTGCTAGAGATTTAGGAGTCATAGCCTACAATGAGCAGTTCTTC
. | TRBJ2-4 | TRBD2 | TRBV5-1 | CASSGTAGGGNIQYF | TGCGCCAGCAGCGGAACAGCGGGAGGTGGTAACATTCAGTACTTC
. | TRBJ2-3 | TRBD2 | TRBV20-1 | CSAPLAGTDTQYF | TGCAGTGCTCCGCTAGCGGGAACAGATACGCAGTATTTT
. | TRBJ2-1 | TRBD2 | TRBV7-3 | CASSARGGDYNEQFF | TGTGCCAGCAGCGCCCGGGGGGGGGACTACAATGAGCAGTTCTTC
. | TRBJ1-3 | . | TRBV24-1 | CATSESGNTIYF | TGTGCCACCAGTGAAAGCGGAAACACCATATATTTT
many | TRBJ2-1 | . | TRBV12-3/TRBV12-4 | CASSHEGNEQFF | TGTGCCAGCAGTCACGAGGGGAATGAGCAGTTCTTC
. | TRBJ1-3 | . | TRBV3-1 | CASSPHDGAFGNTIYF | TGTGCCAGCAGCCCCCACGACGGGGCATTTGGAAACACCATATATTTT
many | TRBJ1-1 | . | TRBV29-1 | CSVGRTNTEAFF | TGCAGCGTTGGCAGGACTAACACTGAAGCTTTCTTT
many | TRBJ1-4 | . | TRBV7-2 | CASSLGASEKLFF | TGTGCCAGCAGCTTAGGGGCCTCTGAAAAACTGTTTTTT
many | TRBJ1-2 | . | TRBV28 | CASRTETDYGYTF | TGTGCCAGCAGGACAGAAACAGACTATGGCTACACCTTC
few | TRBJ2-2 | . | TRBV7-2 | CASSLGRSYTGELFF | TGTGCCAGCAGCTTAGGGAGGAGTTACACCGGGGAGCTGTTTTTT
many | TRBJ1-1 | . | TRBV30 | CACTVGGEAFF | TGTGCCTGTACAGTGGGAGGTGAAGCTTTCTTT
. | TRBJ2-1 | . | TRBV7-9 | CASAPIGRSTYNEQFF | TGTGCCAGCGCCCCCATCGGCAGGTCCACCTACAATGAGCAGTTCTTC
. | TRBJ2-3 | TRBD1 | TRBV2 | CASSGQGALAATGTDTQYF | TGTGCCAGCAGTGGACAGGGGGCTTTGGCCGCGACGGGCACAGATACGCAGTATTTT
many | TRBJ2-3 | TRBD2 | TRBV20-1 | CSAGTSGRGGTDTQYF | TGCAGTGCTGGGACTAGCGGGAGAGGGGGCACAGATACGCAGTATTTT
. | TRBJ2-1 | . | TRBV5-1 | CASSLEPMVNEQFF | TGCGCCAGCAGCTTGGAGCCCATGGTGAATGAGCAGTTCTTC
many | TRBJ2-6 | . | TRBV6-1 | CASTPDDPTSGANVLTF | TGTGCCAGCACGCCGGACGATCCTACGTCTGGGGCCAACGTCCTGACTTTC
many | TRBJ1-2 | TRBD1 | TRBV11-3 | CASSRDRSAGYTF | TGTGCCAGCAGCCGGGACAGGTCGGCGGGCTACACCTTC
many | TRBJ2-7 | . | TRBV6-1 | CASSVREGQSLRDYEQYF | TGTGCCAGCAGTGTCCGGGAAGGACAGTCCCTCAGGGACTACGAGCAGTACTTC
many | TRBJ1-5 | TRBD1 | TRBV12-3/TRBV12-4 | CASSWRGLMSNQPQHF | TGTGCCAGCAGTTGGAGGGGGCTGATGAGCAATCAGCCCCAGCATTTT
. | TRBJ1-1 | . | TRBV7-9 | CASSLRGTRDTEAFF | TGTGCCAGCAGCTTACGGGGAACAAGAGACACTGAAGCTTTCTTT
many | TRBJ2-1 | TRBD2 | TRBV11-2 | CASSLTLGLADEQFF | TGTGCCAGCAGCTTAACCTTGGGACTAGCAGATGAGCAGTTCTTC
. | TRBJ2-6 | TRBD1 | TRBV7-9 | CASRPTGDPSGANVLTF | TGTGCCAGCAGACCGACAGGGGACCCCTCTGGGGCCAACGTCCTGACTTTC
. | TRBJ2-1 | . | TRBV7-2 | CASSLAPVDNEQFF | TGTGCCAGCAGCTTAGCCCCAGTCGACAATGAGCAGTTCTTC
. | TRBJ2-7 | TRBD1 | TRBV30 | CASDRGVYEQYF | TGTGCCTCCGACAGGGGGGTCTACGAGCAGTACTTC
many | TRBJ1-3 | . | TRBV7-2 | CASSPYGGSGNTIYF | TGTGCCAGCAGCCCCTATGGAGGCTCTGGAAACACCATATATTTT
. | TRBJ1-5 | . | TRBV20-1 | CSAKPMLRSDQPQHF | TGCAGTGCTAAGCCCATGTTACGGTCGGATCAGCCCCAGCATTTT
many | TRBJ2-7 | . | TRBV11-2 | CASSLGWGDYEQYF | TGTGCCAGCAGCTTAGGATGGGGGGACTACGAGCAGTACTTC
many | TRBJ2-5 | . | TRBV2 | CASSSPRTGMWTQYF | TGTGCCAGCAGTTCCCCCCGTACAGGGATGTGGACCCAGTACTTC
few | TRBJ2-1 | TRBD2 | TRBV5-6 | CASSRLAYYNEQFF | TGTGCCAGCAGCCGACTAGCGTATTACAATGAGCAGTTCTTC
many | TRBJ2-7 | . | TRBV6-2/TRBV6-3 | CASSLVWLASTYEQYF | TGTGCCAGCAGCCTTGTGTGGCTAGCGTCGACCTACGAGCAGTACTTC
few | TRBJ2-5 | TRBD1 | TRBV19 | CASSQDRRETQYF | TGTGCCAGTAGCCAGGACAGGAGAGAGACCCAGTACTTC
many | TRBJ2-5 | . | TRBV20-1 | CSARDQGRVQETQYF | TGCAGTGCTAGAGATCAGGGGAGGGTCCAAGAGACCCAGTACTTC